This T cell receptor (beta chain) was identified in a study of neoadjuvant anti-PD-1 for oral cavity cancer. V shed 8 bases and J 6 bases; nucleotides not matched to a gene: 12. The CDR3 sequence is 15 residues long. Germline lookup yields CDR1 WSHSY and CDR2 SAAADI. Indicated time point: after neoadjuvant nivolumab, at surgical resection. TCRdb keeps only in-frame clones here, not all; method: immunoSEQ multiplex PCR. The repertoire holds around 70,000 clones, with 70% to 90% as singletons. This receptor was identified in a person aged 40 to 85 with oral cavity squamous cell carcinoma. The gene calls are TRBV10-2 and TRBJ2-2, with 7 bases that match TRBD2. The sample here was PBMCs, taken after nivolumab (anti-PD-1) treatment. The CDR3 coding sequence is TGCGCCAGCGGAGGTGGGAGGGAAAGGGCCGGGGAGCTGTTTTTT. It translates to CASGGGRERAGELFF.